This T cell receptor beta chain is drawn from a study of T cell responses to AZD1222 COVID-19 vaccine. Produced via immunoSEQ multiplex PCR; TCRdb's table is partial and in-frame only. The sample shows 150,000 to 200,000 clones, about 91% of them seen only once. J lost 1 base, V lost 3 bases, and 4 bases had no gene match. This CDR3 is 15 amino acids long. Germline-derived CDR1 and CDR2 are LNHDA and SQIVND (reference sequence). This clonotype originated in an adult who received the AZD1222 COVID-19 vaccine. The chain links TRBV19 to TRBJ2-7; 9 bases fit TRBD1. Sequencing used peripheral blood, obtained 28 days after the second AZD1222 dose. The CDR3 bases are TGTGCCAGTAGTATGCCGGGACAGGGTTCCTACGAGCAGTACTTC. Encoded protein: CASSMPGQGSYEQYF. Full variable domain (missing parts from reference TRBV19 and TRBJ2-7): DGGITQSPKYLFRKEGQNVTLSCEQNLNHDAMYWYRQDPGQGLRLIYYSQIVNDFQKGDIAEGYSVSREKKESFPLTVTSAQKNPTAFYLCASSMPGQGSYEQYFGPGTRLTVT.